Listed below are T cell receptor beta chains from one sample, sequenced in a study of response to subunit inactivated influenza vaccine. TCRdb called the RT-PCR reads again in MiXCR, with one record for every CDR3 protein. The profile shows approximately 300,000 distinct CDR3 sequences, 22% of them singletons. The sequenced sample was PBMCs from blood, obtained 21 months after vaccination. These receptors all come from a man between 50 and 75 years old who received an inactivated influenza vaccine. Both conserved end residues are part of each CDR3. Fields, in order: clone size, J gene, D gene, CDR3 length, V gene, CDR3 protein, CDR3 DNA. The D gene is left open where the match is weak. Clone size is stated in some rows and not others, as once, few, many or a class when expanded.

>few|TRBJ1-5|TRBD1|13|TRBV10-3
CAISLQGNQPQHF
TGTGCCATCAGCCTACAGGGGAATCAGCCCCAGCATTTT
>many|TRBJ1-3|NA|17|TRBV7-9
CASSLGGRDLSGNTIYF
TGTGCCAGCAGCTTAGGAGGACGGGACCTCTCTGGAAACACCATATATTTT
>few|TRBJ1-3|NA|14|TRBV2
CAWAGVQPGNTIYF
TGTGCCTGGGCAGGGGTCCAACCTGGAAACACCATATATTTT
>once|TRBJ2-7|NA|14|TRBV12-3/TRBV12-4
CASSLGSSVDEQYF
TGTGCCAGCAGTTTAGGTTCTAGCGTCGACGAGCAGTACTTC
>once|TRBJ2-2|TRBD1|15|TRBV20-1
CSAADRGRITGELFF
TGCAGTGCTGCGGACAGGGGGCGGATCACCGGGGAGCTGTTTTTT
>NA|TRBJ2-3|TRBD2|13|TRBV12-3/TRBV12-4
CASRKRGADTQYF
TGTGCCAGCAGGAAGCGGGGAGCAGATACGCAGTATTTT
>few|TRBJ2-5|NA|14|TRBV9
CASSGRDEQETQYF
TGTGCCAGCAGCGGCCGGGACGAACAAGAGACCCAGTACTTC
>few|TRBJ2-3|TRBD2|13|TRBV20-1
CSGLAGNTDTQYF
TGCAGTGGGCTAGCGGGGAACACAGATACGCAGTATTTT
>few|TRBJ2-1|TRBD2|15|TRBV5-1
CASSLPGLAGDEQFF
TGCGCCAGCAGCTTGCCGGGACTAGCGGGAGATGAGCAGTTCTTC
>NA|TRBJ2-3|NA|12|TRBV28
CASRRLADTQYF
TGTGCCAGCAGACGACTAGCAGATACGCAGTATTTT
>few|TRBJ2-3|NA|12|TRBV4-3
CASSPDTDTQYF
TGCGCCAGCAGCCCAGATACAGATACGCAGTATTTT
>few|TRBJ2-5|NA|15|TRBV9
CASSVEIAEVGTQYF
TGTGCCAGCAGCGTAGAAATAGCGGAGGTGGGGACCCAGTACTTC
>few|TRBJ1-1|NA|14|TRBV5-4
CASSPPTPNTEAFF
TGTGCCAGCAGCCCCCCCACACCGAACACTGAAGCTTTCTTT
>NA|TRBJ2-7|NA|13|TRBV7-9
CASSSRTGYEQYF
TGTGCCAGCAGCTCCCGGACGGGCTACGAGCAGTACTTC
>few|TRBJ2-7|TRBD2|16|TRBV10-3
CAIGWGLAGTDSEQYF
TGTGCCATCGGATGGGGACTAGCGGGAACGGATTCCGAGCAGTACTTC
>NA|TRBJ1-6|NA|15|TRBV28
CASRLRSSYNSPLHF
TGTGCCAGCAGGTTAAGGAGCTCCTATAATTCACCCCTCCACTTT
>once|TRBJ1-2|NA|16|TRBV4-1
CASSQGGGAVINGYTF
TGCGCCAGCAGCCAAGGAGGGGGGGCGGTAATCAATGGCTACACCTTC
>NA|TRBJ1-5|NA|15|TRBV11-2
CASSLDISRNQPQHF
TGTGCCAGCAGCTTAGATATTAGCCGCAATCAGCCCCAGCATTTT
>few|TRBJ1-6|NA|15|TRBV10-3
CAISEWGQMGSPLHF
TGTGCCATCAGTGAGTGGGGTCAGATGGGTTCACCCCTCCACTTT
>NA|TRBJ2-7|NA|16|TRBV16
CASSQSIGGTAYEQYF
TGTGCCAGCAGCCAATCGATAGGCGGGACCGCCTACGAGCAGTACTTC
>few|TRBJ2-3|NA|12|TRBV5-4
CASSLSADTQYF
TGTGCCAGCAGCTTGTCAGCAGATACGCAGTATTTT
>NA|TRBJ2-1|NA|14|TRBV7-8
CASSYARGASEQFF
TGTGCCAGCAGCTACGCAAGGGGGGCAAGTGAGCAGTTCTTC
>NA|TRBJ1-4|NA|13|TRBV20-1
CSAEHRVGEKLFF
TGCAGTGCTGAACACAGAGTGGGTGAAAAACTGTTTTTT
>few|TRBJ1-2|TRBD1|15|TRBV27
CASSSGQGLSLGYTF
TGTGCCAGCAGTTCGGGACAGGGTCTCTCCCTTGGCTACACCTTC
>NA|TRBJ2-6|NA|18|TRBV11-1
CASSFGSRMRSGANVLTF
TGTGCCAGCAGCTTTGGAAGTCGGATGCGCTCTGGGGCCAACGTCCTGACTTTC
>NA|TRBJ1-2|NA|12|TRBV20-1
CSASQGPTDYTF
TGCAGTGCTAGCCAGGGCCCCACTGACTACACCTTC
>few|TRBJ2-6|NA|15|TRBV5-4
CASSLSEAGANVLTF
TGTGCCAGCAGCCTTAGCGAGGCTGGGGCCAACGTCCTGACTTTC
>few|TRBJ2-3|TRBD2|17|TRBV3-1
CASRGKRLAGPTDTQYF
TGTGCCAGCCGAGGCAAGCGGCTAGCGGGACCCACAGATACGCAGTATTTT
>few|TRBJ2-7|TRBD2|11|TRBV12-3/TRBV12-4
CASSLADEQYF
TGTGCCAGCAGTCTAGCGGACGAGCAGTACTTC
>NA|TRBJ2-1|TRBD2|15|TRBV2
CASSEVSGRSNEQFF
TGTGCCAGCAGTGAAGTTAGCGGGAGATCCAATGAGCAGTTCTTC
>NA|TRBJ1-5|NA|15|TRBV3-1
CASSHSGVYNQPQHF
TGTGCCAGCAGCCATTCAGGGGTCTACAATCAGCCCCAGCATTTT